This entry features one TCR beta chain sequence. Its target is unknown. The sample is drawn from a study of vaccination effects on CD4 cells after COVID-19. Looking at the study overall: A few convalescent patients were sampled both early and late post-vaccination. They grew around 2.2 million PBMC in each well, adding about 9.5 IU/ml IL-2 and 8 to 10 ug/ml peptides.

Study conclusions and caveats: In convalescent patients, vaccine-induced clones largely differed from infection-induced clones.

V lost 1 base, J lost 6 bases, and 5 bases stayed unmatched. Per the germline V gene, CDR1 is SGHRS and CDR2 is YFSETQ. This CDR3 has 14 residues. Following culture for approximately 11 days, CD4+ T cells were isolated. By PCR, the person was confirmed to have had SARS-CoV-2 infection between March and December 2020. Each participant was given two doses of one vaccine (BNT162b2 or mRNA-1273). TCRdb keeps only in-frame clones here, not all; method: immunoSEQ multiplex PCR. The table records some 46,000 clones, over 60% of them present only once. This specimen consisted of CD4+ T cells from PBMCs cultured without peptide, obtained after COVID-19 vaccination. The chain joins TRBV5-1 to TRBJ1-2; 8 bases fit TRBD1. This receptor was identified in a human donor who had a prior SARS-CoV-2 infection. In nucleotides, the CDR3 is TGCGCCAGCAGCTTGTTGACAGGGGAGGATGGCTACACCTTC. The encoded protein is CASSLLTGEDGYTF.